This entry concerns a single TCR beta chain. This CDR3 spans 13 amino acids. Trimming cost V 5 bases and J 7 bases; bases outside gene matches: 7. Germline V CDR1 and CDR2: SGHAT, FQNNGV. This entry comes from a study of blood T cell repertoires in COVID-19. Libraries were prepared by immunoSEQ multiplex PCR; TCRdb keeps only in-frame clonotypes and omits some of them. The sample has about 130,000 clones; around four fifths are singletons. The sample comprised peripheral blood. This chain links TRBV11-2 with TRBJ2-7, with 8 bases identical to TRBD1. This clonotype was sampled from a man between 60 and 75 years old with acute or convalescent COVID-19. CDR3 in amino acids: CASSAYRGAEQYF. The CDR3 DNA is TGTGCCAGCAGCGCGTACAGGGGGGCAGAGCAGTACTTC.